This record concerns one T cell receptor beta chain sequence. Antigen: not known. This CDR3 has 12 amino acids. The V gene's germline CDR1 is DFQATT and CDR2 SNEGSKA (reference sequence). V was shortened by 1 base and J by 7 bases, with 8 bases between the two germline ends. This specimen comes from a study of CD8 T cells in ankylosing spondylitis. Findings of the study overall: Within matched ankylosing spondylitis synovial fluid, disease-linked clones were reportedly significantly enriched.

TCRdb re-derived calls from the 5' RACE reads in MiXCR, one entry per CDR3 protein. This table has roughly 250,000 distinct CDR3 sequences, over 9.5% appearing once. This sequence joins TRBV20-1 and TRBJ1-5; no firm D call. Sequences were obtained from blood, either unsorted or a sorted T cell fraction (not recorded which). The source of this sequence is a male donor with ankylosing spondylitis or in good health (not recorded which). The CDR3 here is CSARGSSQPQHF. The CDR3 nucleotides read TGCAGTGCTAGAGGAAGCAGCCAGCCCCAGCATTTT.